The sequence of this TCR beta chain was determined in a study of T cells in tumors after PD-1 blockade (dated by TCRdb to between 2019 and 2020). Study-wide context: Patients with prior checkpoint blockade, systemic immunosuppressant use, or recent radiotherapy or other anti-cancer therapy within 4 weeks were excluded. To compare clonotypes in blood and tumor, bulk TCR sequencing was done on under 11 peripheral blood samples taken from 5 patients. RECIST version 1.1 was used to evaluate clinical response. Paired single-cell RNA and TCR sequencing was performed on site-matched tumors from BCC or SCC patients before and after anti-PD-1 therapy. Some patients also continued taking vismodegib 150 mg daily during anti-PD-1 treatment. Pembrolizumab 200 mg every 3 weeks or cemiplimab 350 mg every 2 weeks was administered to patients. On average, peripheral blood samples had more than 90,000 TCR templates (range 24,679-257,772) and 35,000 to 45,000 unique clonotypes.

What the study reported, not specific to this receptor: Roughly 37% of TCR clonotypes from the tumor were detected in blood, and certain novel exhausted tumor clones were present in blood collected before treatment, which suggests recruitment from the periphery. Where the novel T cell clones came from was not determined, and possible sources could include lymphoid organs or rare unexpanded clones inside the tumor or in the tumor periphery.

V lost 0 bases and J lost 3 bases, and the count of bases not matched to a germline gene is 2. The CDR3 spans 15 residues, from the cysteine through the phenylalanine. Only the CDR3 region is kept as DNA, spanning 45 bases read in frame from base 1. Based on the germline V gene, the CDR1 and CDR2 sequences are SGHDT and YYEEEE. For bulk TCRbeta sequencing, genomic DNA was extracted from tumor biopsies or peripheral blood, and input amounts ranged from about 600 ng to 6,500 ng. Every patient was a poor candidate for surgical resection and had histologically proven advanced or metastatic basal or squamous cell carcinoma. The basal cell carcinoma cohort comprised ten to eleven patients, of whom 8 or 9 had bulk tumor TCR sequencing. This clone is deemed medium-sized (0.01 to 0.1%). Its antigen target is currently unknown. Base qualities are not recorded, but no much larger clone differs from it by a single base.

The immunoSEQ platform was used for deep TCRbeta sequencing. The study's own analysis went as follows. For further analysis, only productive rearrangements were exported from the immunoSEQ Analyzer. T cell phenotypes were assigned to bulk TCRbeta clonotypes by matching to single-cell RNA+TCR-seq clones sharing the same TCRbeta sequence. Clone enrichment in tumor was computed as tumor frequency divided by PBMC frequency from bulk TCR sequencing. GLIPH was used to sort TCRs into specificity groups, which are clusters of distinct TCRs that likely recognize common antigens through shared CDR3 motifs. Held by TCRdb, this immuneACCESS table contains in-frame sequences only and omits some clones. Under half of the omission traces to an unresolved V gene where checked; the cause of the rest is unknown. That table is the source of V, J and clone size, and D and trimming were worked out from the DNA. A total of about 47,000 clones appear in this sample, 65% to 85% of them only once. Approximately 7.9% of the sample comes from the top ten.

This specimen consisted of PBMCs, obtained before anti-PD-1 therapy. This receptor chain uses TRBV5-6 and TRBJ2-2; 7 central nucleotides agree with TRBD1. The receptor's source is a human donor with advanced basal cell or squamous cell carcinoma (not recorded which). The DNA sequence reads TGTGCCAGCAGCTTGGTTCAGGGGGACACCGGGGAGCTGTTTTTT. It translates to CASSLVQGDTGELFF.